This T cell receptor (beta chain) was sequenced during a study of T-cell memory formation after mild COVID-19. Broader study findings: That cross-reactive memory joined was suggested by some responding clones appearing in pre-infection memory.

5'RACE with constant-segment primers yielded barcoded, UMI-tagged TCR alpha and TCR beta cDNA libraries. TCRdb called the 5' RACE reads again in MiXCR, with one record for every CDR3 protein. The sample has approximately 340,000 distinct CDR3 sequences, roughly 13% seen once. To note about this clonotype: Its antigen is unknown.

Germline V gene sequence: CDR1 MDHEN, CDR2 SYDVKM. This CDR3 is 13 amino acids long. Trimming removed 6 bases from V and 2 bases from J; junction bases left unmatched: 4. The rearrangement uses TRBV28 and TRBJ2-7; TRBD1 aligns across 7 bases. Sequenced: PBMCs or a T cell subset sorted from them (not recorded which). This sequence was found in a man aged 18 to 30 who had mild COVID-19 (a few samples of this study predate the infection). Cell type and time point are not known. CDR3 coding DNA: TGTGCCAGCAGGCGACAGGGAACCTACGAGCAGTACGTC. Translation: CASRRQGTYEQYV.